This T cell receptor (beta chain) was identified in a study of breast tumors, draining lymph nodes, adjacent tissues. Study-level points and caveats: Most tumor T cells seemingly derive from lymph node, then expand in tumor. Luminal-like breast cancer showed significantly higher tumor–nontumor repertoire similarity than basal-like. Tumor TCR diversity was below lymph nodes but above nontumor tissue. That most tumor T cells come from lymph nodes remained unproven.

Points on this clonotype: Antigen specificity is unknown.

V was trimmed by 4 bases and J by 0 bases, leaving 10 bases between them. CDR3 length: 14 residues. Germline CDR1 and CDR2: SQVTM and ANQGSEA. Axillary draining lymph nodes of breast cancer patients supplied the node samples. Each CDR3 protein is one row after TCRdb ran MiXCR on the multiplex PCR reads. The data contain some 170,000 distinct CDR3 sequences, 25% to 40% of them singletons. The chain has TRBV29-1 and TRBJ2-1; D is unclear. The TCR was taken from a female donor with breast cancer. Some clones in this sample may be carry-over from other donors' samples. The sequenced sample consisted of axillary lymph node tissue. CDR3 protein: CSVVVGYSYNEQFF. CDR3 nucleotide sequence: TGCAGCGTTGTGGTAGGCTACTCCTACAATGAGCAGTTCTTC.